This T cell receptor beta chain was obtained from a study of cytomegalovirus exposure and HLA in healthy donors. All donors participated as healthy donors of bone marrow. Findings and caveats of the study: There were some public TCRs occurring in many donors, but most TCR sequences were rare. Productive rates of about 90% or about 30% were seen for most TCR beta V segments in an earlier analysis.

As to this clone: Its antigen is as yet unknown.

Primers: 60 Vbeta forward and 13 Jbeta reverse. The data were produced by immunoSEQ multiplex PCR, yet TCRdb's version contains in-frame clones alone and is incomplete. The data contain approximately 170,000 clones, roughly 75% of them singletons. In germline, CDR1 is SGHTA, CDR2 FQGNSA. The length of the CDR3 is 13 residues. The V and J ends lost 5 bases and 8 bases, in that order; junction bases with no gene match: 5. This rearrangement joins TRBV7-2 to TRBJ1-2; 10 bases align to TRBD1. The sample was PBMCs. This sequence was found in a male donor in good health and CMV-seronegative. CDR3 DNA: TGTGCCAGCAGCCAGGACAGGGGGGGAGGCTACACCTTC. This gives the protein CASSQDRGGGYTF.